One and the same sample provided the 17 T cell receptor beta chains below, sequenced in a study of shared clonotypes between healthy human individuals. TCRdb keeps only in-frame clones here, not all; method: immunoSEQ multiplex PCR. The sample carries about 2.5 million clones, 85% to 95% recorded once. The specimen sequenced was naive CD4+ T cells from PBMCs. Documented subset: CD45RA+ positively selected. These receptors all come from a man younger than 35 in good health. Some clones in this sample may be carry-over from other donors' samples.

This clone was seen a few times. The rearrangement links TRBV18 to TRBJ1-1; TRBD1 agrees at 10 bases. V lost 3 bases and J lost 11; bases outside the gene matches: 6. Germline assignment: CDR1 KGHSH and CDR2 LQKENI. CDR3 length: 13 residues. DNA for the CDR3: TGTGCCAGCTCACCCACCGGGACAGGGGCCGCTTTCTTT. Its protein is CASSPTGTGAAFF. Full variable domain (missing parts from reference TRBV18 and TRBJ1-1): NAGVMQNPRHLVRRRGQEARLRCSPMKGHSHVYWYRQLPEEGLKFMVYLQKENIIDESGMPKERFSAEFPKEGPSILRIQQVVRGDSAAYFCASSPTGTGAAFFGQGTRLTVV.

The V call is TRBV5-1, the J call TRBJ1-1, with D unclear. The CDR3 covers 15 residues. Germline loops: CDR1 SGHRS, CDR2 YFSETQ. Deletions cut 4 bases from V and 0 bases from J, with 13 bases between. The CDR3 nucleotides are TGCGCCAGCAGCCCCGGACCATCCATGAACACTGAAGCTTTCTTT. Protein: CASSPGPSMNTEAFF.

The chain carries TRBV15 and TRBJ2-2, with TRBD2 as a possible D gene (7 bases). Germline CDR1 reads LNHNV; CDR2 reads YYDKDF (reference sequence). Trimming pared 6 bases from V and 3 bases from J, leaving 17 bases between. There are 16 residues in the CDR3. CDR3 region: CATSRGGGRYTGELFF. The CDR3, as DNA: TGTGCCACCAGTCGGGGAGGGGGACGTTACACCGGGGAGCTGTTTTTT.

This clone has only a few counts. The chain is built from TRBV6-5 and TRBJ2-2, with D tentatively TRBD1 or TRBD2 (6 bases each). The CDR3 runs 14 residues. Germline V gives CDR1 MNHEY, CDR2 SVGAGI. Trimming took 4 bases from V and 3 from J, leaving 9 bases between them. The CDR3 protein is CASSLGGHTGELFF. The CDR3, as DNA: TGTGCCAGCAGTTTGGGGGGCCACACCGGGGAGCTGTTTTTT.

V gene TRBV30 combines with J gene TRBJ1-1; D unresolved. Germline V gives CDR1 GTSNPN, CDR2 SVGIG (reference sequence). The CDR3 length is 12 residues. V was shortened by 4 bases and J by 7 bases, with 13 bases between the two germline ends. The CDR3 spells CAWISRLNEAFF. The CDR3 region has the DNA TGTGCCTGGATTTCGCGGCTTAATGAAGCTTTCTTT.

The gene calls are TRBV7-2 and TRBJ2-3, with 9 nucleotides matching TRBD2. J gave up 2 bases and V 1 base, and 10 bases lay outside the gene matches. Per germline, CDR1 SGHTA and CDR2 FQGNSA. This CDR3 is 18 amino acids long. The CDR3 loop reads CASSLGAGGMIYTDTQYF. The CDR3 DNA sequence: TGTGCCAGCAGCTTAGGAGCGGGAGGCATGATTTACACAGATACGCAGTATTTT.

The CDR3 region is CASSLKGGTEAFF. The CDR3 DNA reads as TGTGCCAGCAGCTTAAAAGGTGGCACTGAAGCTTTCTTT. The chain joins TRBV11-2 to TRBJ1-1; D gene unclear. The CDR3 runs to 13 residues. Germline V gene sequence: CDR1 SGHAT, CDR2 FQNNGV. Trimming shortened V by 2 bases and J by 4 bases, and 8 bases separated the two germline ends.

This clone was recorded only once. Other DNA sequences in the sample encode the same CDR3. The gene calls are TRBV10-3 and TRBJ1-1, with a possible D match to TRBD1 (6 bases). The CDR3 is 14 residues long. From germline, CDR1 is ENHRY and CDR2 SYGVKD. Trimming stripped 1 base from V and 4 bases from J, with 10 bases between. The CDR3 DNA follows: TGTGCCATCAGTGAGTTGCAGGGGAGCACTGAAGCTTTCTTT. It yields the protein CAISELQGSTEAFF.

The chain combines TRBV7-2 with TRBJ2-4; D may match TRBD1 or TRBD2 (5 bases each). CDR3 length: 15 amino acids. The germline V gene encodes CDR1 SGHTA and CDR2 FQGNSA. V lost 4 bases to trimming and J lost 0 bases, with 10 bases between them. The CDR3 coding sequence is TGTGCCAGCAGCTCGACCGGGACAGCCAAAAACATTCAGTACTTC. Translated: CASSSTGTAKNIQYF.

V and J are TRBV5-4 and TRBJ1-2; TRBD1 agrees at 8 bases. CDR1 SGHNT and CDR2 YYREEE come from the germline V gene (reference sequence). CDR3 size: 15 residues. Unmatched junction bases numbered 7, after V lost 2 bases and J lost 4 bases. CDR3 sequence: CASSFVRQGAYGYTF. The CDR3 region has the DNA TGTGCCAGCAGCTTTGTAAGGCAGGGGGCCTATGGCTACACCTTC.

The chain couples TRBV19 to TRBJ2-1, with D possibly matching TRBD2 (6 bases). Germline lookup yields CDR1 LNHDA and CDR2 SQIVND (reference sequence). This CDR3 is built from 14 residues. Trimming cost V 4 bases and J 4 bases, with 11 bases left between them. The CDR3 region is CASSSGDRYNEQFF. The CDR3 DNA is TGTGCCAGTAGTAGCGGGGACCGTTACAATGAGCAGTTCTTC.

The V gene is TRBV6-6, the J gene TRBJ2-7; 7 bases line up with TRBD1. CDR3 length: 14 residues. V shed 6 bases and J 2 bases; nucleotides not matched to a gene: 7. Germline CDR1 and CDR2: MNHNY and SVGAGI (reference sequence). This chain's CDR3 is CASRGQLGAYEQYF. The CDR3 coding sequence is TGTGCCAGCAGGGGACAGTTGGGTGCCTACGAGCAGTACTTC.

J is TRBJ2-3 and V is TRBV11-2, with D perhaps matching TRBD1 (5 bases). The V end lost 5 bases, the J end lost 2 bases, and 14 bases lay between the germline ends. The germline gives CDR1 SGHAT, CDR2 FQNNGV. The length of the CDR3 is 15 residues. The CDR3 sequence is CASSLLGGHTDTQYF. Here the CDR3 DNA reads TGTGCCAGCAGCCTTCTGGGCGGACACACAGATACGCAGTATTTT. The whole variable domain, filled in from reference TRBV11-2 and TRBJ2-3, reads EAGVAQSPRYKIIEKRQSVAFWCNPISGHATLYWYQQILGQGPKLLIQFQNNGVVDDSQLPKDRFSAERLKGVDSTLKIQPAKLEDSAVYLCASSLLGGHTDTQYFGPGTRLTVL.

With regard to this clone: Relative to the germline gene, one junction end is altered; a read error may explain this. The rearrangement links TRBV5-6 to TRBJ2-5; D is uncertain. The length of the CDR3 is 14 residues. The germline V gene has CDR1 SGHDT and CDR2 YYEEEE. The DNA for the CDR3 is TGTGCCAGCAGCTTGGATCACAGTACCTTCCAAGAGGACTTC. Encoded protein: CASSLDHSTFQEDF.

The V gene is TRBV18, the J gene TRBJ2-4; D call uncertain. Between the trimmed V and J ends, which lost 3 bases and 5 bases, there was a span of 14 bases. Germline V gene lookup returns CDR1 KGHSH and CDR2 LQKENI. The CDR3 is 15 amino acids. CDR3 loop: CASSPQTGPQNIQYF. CDR3 coding DNA: TGTGCCAGCTCACCCCAGACTGGGCCTCAAAACATTCAGTACTTC.

The J gene is TRBJ2-7, the V gene TRBV9; no clear D gene. Germline lookup yields CDR1 SGDLS and CDR2 YYNGEE. The CDR3 is 15 amino acids. Trimming removed 3 bases from V and 12 bases from J, with 25 bases in between. CDR3 in amino acids: CASSESTMDGEYRYF. In nucleotides, the CDR3 is TGTGCCAGCAGCGAATCGACCATGGACGGAGAGTATCGGTACTTC.

The V and J genes are TRBV7-2 and TRBJ2-2; 9 positions agree with TRBD1. After removal of 2 bases from V and 5 bases from J, the junction contained 9 bases not matched to a gene. CDR1 is SGHTA, CDR2 FQGNSA, per germline. This CDR3 has 17 residues. The CDR3 loop reads CASSLKQGARGTGELFF. CDR3 coding DNA: TGTGCCAGCAGCTTAAAACAGGGGGCGCGTGGGACCGGGGAGCTGTTTTTT.